This T cell receptor beta chain was recorded in a study of long-term antiretroviral therapy in people with HIV. Run at survey level, the immunoSEQ assay was version v3.0. This table comes from immunoSEQ multiplex PCR, and its TCRdb copy is limited to in-frame clones, with some not included. The repertoire includes 20,000 to 25,000 clones, 70% to 85% of them detected once, and over 15% sits in the top ten. Germline V CDR1 and CDR2: SGHTA, FQGTGA. V shed 1 base and J shed 3 bases, with 6 bases lying between them. The CDR3 loop spans 13 amino acids. The origin of this receptor is a man aged 18 to 30 with HIV. J is TRBJ2-5 and V is TRBV7-3, with D unclear. The sample was unsorted PBMCs, taken 0.1 years before starting antiretroviral therapy. The CDR3 sequence: CASSLNAKETQYF. The CDR3 DNA is TGTGCCAGCAGCTTAAACGCGAAAGAGACCCAGTACTTC.